This T cell receptor beta chain is from a study of T cells after yellow fever vaccination (dated 2019 in TCRdb). About the study as a whole: The SMART-Seq v4 Ultra Low Input RNA kit was used to prepare libraries from fractions with low cell numbers. To follow T-cell clones before and after both primary and booster YFV17D yellow fever vaccination, bulk TCR alpha and beta repertoires underwent longitudinal sequencing. Two healthy male donors, one aged 18 to 30 and one aged 30 to 39 years, were included in the cohort. Bulk PBMC replicates and cell subsets were isolated from blood drawn at multiple timepoints before and after both primary and secondary immunization.

TCR cDNA was synthesized by 5'RACE template switching, through which a universal primer site and unique molecular identifiers were introduced. Priming for cDNA synthesis came from both the TCR alpha and TCR beta constant segments. Libraries were amplified in two PCR steps, with sample barcodes and sequencing adapters added in the second step. Sequencing of libraries was done on Illumina HiSeq 2500 (2x100 bp) or NovaSeq (2x150 bp). The study's own analysis went as follows. MIGEC handled demultiplexing of reads and collapsing into UMI consensus sequences, while MiXCR performed V(D)J alignment. Clonotypes responding to the vaccine were identified with edgeR on replicate PBMC samples, with the criteria of FDR below 0.01 and a log2 fold change above 5 up to day 15. Each bulk clonotype was labeled CD4 or CD8 based on which sequenced repertoire, CD4 or CD8, contained the clonotype at higher abundance. TCRdb cleaned the public reads at Q25 with fastp, built clones with MiXCR and kept in-frame beta chains. Duplicate CDR3 protein sequences are folded into a single record with the most common DNA and genes. The V and J calls were determined by TCRdb, not by the authors. Here the sample has roughly 330,000 distinct CDR3 sequences; roughly 7% occur a single time. The biggest ten clones account for roughly a sixth of the sample.

Explained via the paper, the treatment or condition label denotes: live attenuated yellow fever vaccine strain. At each blood-draw timepoint, two biological replicates of bulk PBMCs were collected. PBMCs were isolated from peripheral blood using a standard Ficoll-Paque protocol. TriZol was used to extract RNA from bulk PBMCs, from CD4 and CD8 fractions, and from dextramer-positive and dextramer-negative fractions. Unmatched junction bases come to 8, with V trimmed by 4 bases and J by 7 bases. CDR1 and CDR2 are read off the germline V gene as SGHDT and YYEEEE. The CDR3 sequence holds 16 residues, the cysteine and phenylalanine included. Kept here is only the CDR3 DNA, which spans 48 bases and is read in frame from base 1. Broader findings and caveats from the paper: Most clones expanded after primary vaccination (almost 97% of CD4 and roughly 88% of CD8) were re-detected after the booster, suggesting that broad memory maintenance occurred. Only a couple of donors were included in the study, so the extent to which the findings can be generalized is limited. A small fraction of clonotypes showed up in both the CD4 and CD8 compartments, probably as a result of convergent recombination. The secondary T-cell response was weaker than the primary response but faster, peaking on day 5 instead of day 15. Because abundant contaminating clonotypes from the bulk population could be contained in FACS-sorted repertoires, computational filtering was required.

This clonotype was detected only a few times. What this receptor recognizes is not known. Per-nucleotide qualities are absent, and no much larger clonotype sits a single base away. The receptor's source is a man aged 18 to 29 who received the YFV17D yellow fever vaccine. Sequences were derived from PBMCs, sampled about 41 days after the first yellow fever vaccination. Recombination joined TRBV5-6 with TRBJ1-6, with 10 bases matching TRBD1. The DNA sequence is TGTGCCAGCAGCGGGACAGGGGCGGTAGGAAATTCACCCCTCCACTTT. It codes for CASSGTGAVGNSPLHF.